This T cell receptor (beta chain) was identified during a study of shared clonotypes between healthy human individuals. In the study overall: Three plates were used per donor for CD4 naive, three for CD4 memory, two for CD8 naive and one for CD8 memory. Study-level points and caveats: Investigators expected sequencing depth to affect clonotype sharing among donors.

The authors distributed each subset's genomic DNA evenly over several immunoSEQ plates. It was about 210 ng DNA, 28,000 or so T cell genomes, that sorted-subset replicate PCRs used. The protocol was immunoSEQ multiplex PCR, while the TCRdb copy is restricted to in-frame clones and leaves out a portion. The sample contains roughly 2,300,000 clones, around 93% of which appear only once. This clone has a single count. What it recognizes is unknown. The sample taken for sequencing was naive CD4+ T cells from PBMCs. As for subset: CD45RA+ positively selected. This sequence originates from a man aged 18 to 30 in good health. Some clones in this sample may be carry-over from other donors' samples.

CDR3 DNA: TGTGCCAGCAGTTTGCGTCTTCCCGAGCAGTACTTC. Translated, it gives CASSLRLPEQYF. This sequence joins TRBV28 and TRBJ2-7; D is unclear. CDR3 length equals 12 residues. V lost 3 bases, J lost 6 bases, and 9 bases lay in between. Germline V gene lookup returns CDR1 MDHEN and CDR2 SYDVKM.